Below, 8 T cell receptor beta chains from the same sample are listed, as sequenced in a study of tumor-infiltrating T cells and Merkel cell polyomavirus. Overall study: The study examined CD8+ T cells specific for the Merkel cell polyomavirus KLL epitope.

Generated by immunoSEQ multiplex PCR, the TCRdb table keeps only in-frame clones and is missing some. The sample contains roughly 3,000 clones, approximately 85% of which appear only once. All patients' tumors stained robustly positive for Merkel cell polyomavirus Large T antigen by immunohistochemistry. Sample: tumor tissue. These receptors originate from a man in his forties or fifties with Merkel cell carcinoma.

The gene calls are TRBV19 and TRBJ1-6, with D perhaps matching TRBD1 (5 bases). V dropped 4 bases and J dropped 10 bases, with 17 bases sitting between them. Germline assignment: CDR1 LNHDA and CDR2 SQIVND (reference sequence). CDR3 length: 15 amino acids. CDR3 sequence reads: CASSTGTLNESPLHF. The CDR3 DNA reads as TGTGCCAGTAGTACCGGGACTTTAAACGAGTCACCCCTCCACTTT.

The genes are TRBV5-1 and TRBJ1-1; D might be TRBD1 (5 bases). The CDR3 runs 14 residues. Trimming cost V 0 bases and J 6 bases, with 12 bases left between them. Germline V gene lookup returns CDR1 SGHRS and CDR2 YFSETQ. The CDR3 loop reads CASSLELGLAEAFF. The CDR3 coding sequence is TGCGCCAGCAGCTTGGAGTTGGGACTCGCTGAAGCTTTCTTT.

The rearrangement uses TRBV15 and TRBJ2-5; 7 bases are a match to TRBD1. With 1 base clipped from V and 4 bases from J, the junction kept 15 bases outside the gene matches. Germline assignment: CDR1 LNHNV and CDR2 YYDKDF (reference sequence). The CDR3 covers 18 residues. The CDR3 reads CATSRGDTAKGAGETQYF. The CDR3 coding sequence is TGTGCCACCAGCAGAGGCGACACAGCGAAGGGGGCCGGAGAGACCCAGTACTTC. The full variable domain, with the rest looked up from reference TRBV15 and TRBJ2-5, is DAMVIQNPRYQVTQFGKPVTLSCSQTLNHNVMYWYQQKSSQAPKLLFHYYDKDFNNEADTPDNFQSRRPNTSFCFLDIRSPGLGDTAMYLCATSRGDTAKGAGETQYFGPGTRLLVL.

The chain uses TRBV5-6 and TRBJ1-2; D may be TRBD1 (5 bases). Trimming took 4 bases from V and 3 from J, leaving 16 bases between them. The CDR3 is made up of 15 amino acids. Germline V gene sequence: CDR1 SGHDT, CDR2 YYEEEE. The CDR3 here is CASSNTLGPYYGYTF. The CDR3 nucleotides read TGTGCCAGCAGCAATACTTTGGGGCCCTACTATGGCTACACCTTC. Based on the CDR3 plus reference TRBV5-6 and TRBJ1-2, the full variable domain is DAGVTQSPTHLIKTRGQQVTLRCSPKSGHDTVSWYQQALGQGPQFIFQYYEEEERQRGNFPDRFSGHQFPNYSSELNVNALLLGDSALYLCASSNTLGPYYGYTFGSGTRLTVV.

CDR3 sequence (DNA): TGTGCCAGCCGAAGACAGGGGAATTTCCAAGAGACCCAGTACTTC. It is translated as CASRRQGNFQETQYF. This sequence joins TRBV6-1 and TRBJ2-5, with 8 positions matching TRBD1. The ends lost 8 bases at V and 1 base at J; junction bases unmatched: 9. Germline lookup yields CDR1 MNHNS and CDR2 SASEGT. The CDR3 is 15 amino acids.

This sequence joins TRBV10-2 and TRBJ1-5; 8 nucleotides agree with TRBD1. V lost 5 bases and J lost 4; bases outside the gene matches: 1. Germline V lookup: CDR1 WSHSY, CDR2 SAAADI. CDR3 size: 13 residues. CDR3 DNA: TGCGCCAGCAGTCGACAGGGGAATCAGCCCCAGCATTTT. Translating it yields CASSRQGNQPQHF.

Here the CDR3 DNA reads TGTGCCACCAATTCCCTAGGTGATGAGCAGTTCTTC. Translated: CATNSLGDEQFF. V is TRBV19 and J is TRBJ2-1; D not resolved. CDR1 is LNHDA, CDR2 SQIVND, per germline (reference sequence). With 10 bases removed from V and 8 bases from J, the gap between germline ends came to 15 bases. CDR3 size: 12 residues.

The chain is built from TRBV19 and TRBJ1-2; 10 bases fit TRBD1. Germline trimming cut 9 bases from V and 7 bases from J; bases unmatched to any gene: 8. The CDR3 is 13 residues long. The germline V gene has CDR1 LNHDA and CDR2 SQIVND (reference sequence). The CDR3 DNA is TGTGCCAGCCGGGACAGGGGTAGGGGTGGCTACACCTTC. This codes for CASRDRGRGGYTF.